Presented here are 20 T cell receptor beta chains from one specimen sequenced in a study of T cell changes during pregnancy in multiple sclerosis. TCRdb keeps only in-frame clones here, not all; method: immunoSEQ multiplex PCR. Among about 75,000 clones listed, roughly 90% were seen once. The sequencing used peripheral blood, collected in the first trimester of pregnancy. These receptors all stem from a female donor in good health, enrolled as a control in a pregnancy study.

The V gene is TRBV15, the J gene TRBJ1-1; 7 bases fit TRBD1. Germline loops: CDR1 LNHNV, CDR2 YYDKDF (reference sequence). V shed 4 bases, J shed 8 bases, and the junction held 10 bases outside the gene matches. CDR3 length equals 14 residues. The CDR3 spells CATSTGTAVNEAFF. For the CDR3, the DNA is TGTGCCACCAGCACAGGGACAGCGGTGAACGAAGCTTTCTTT.

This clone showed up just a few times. Written as DNA, the CDR3 is TGTGCCAGCACTCGGGACAGGGGGGCCAATGAGCAGTTCTTC. Protein sequence: CASTRDRGANEQFF. The genes are TRBV6-5 and TRBJ2-1, with TRBD1 matching over 11 bases. The CDR3 spans 14 residues. The germline gives CDR1 MNHEY, CDR2 SVGAGI. V lost 7 bases and J lost 6; bases outside the gene matches: 5.

This chain's CDR3 is CASSHSAELSGYTF. DNA of the CDR3: TGTGCCAGCAGCCATAGTGCCGAGCTGAGCGGCTACACCTTC. The V gene is TRBV4-2, the J gene TRBJ1-2; D is unclear. The V gene's germline CDR1 is LGHNA and CDR2 YNFKEQ. Trimming cost V 3 bases and J 8 bases, with 16 bases left between them. The CDR3 sequence is 14 residues long.

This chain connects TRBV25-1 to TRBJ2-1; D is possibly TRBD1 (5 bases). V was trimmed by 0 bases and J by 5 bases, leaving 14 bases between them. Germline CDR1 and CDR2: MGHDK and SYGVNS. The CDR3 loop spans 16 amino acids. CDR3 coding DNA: TGTGCCAGCAGTGAATATTGGGGTAGGGGTGACAATGAGCAGTTCTTC. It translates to CASSEYWGRGDNEQFF.

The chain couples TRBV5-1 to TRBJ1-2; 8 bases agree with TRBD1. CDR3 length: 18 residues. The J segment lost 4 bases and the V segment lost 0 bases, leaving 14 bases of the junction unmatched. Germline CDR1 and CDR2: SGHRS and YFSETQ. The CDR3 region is CASSLGRQGRMIGYGYTF. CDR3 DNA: TGCGCCAGCAGCTTGGGACGACAGGGGAGGATGATTGGCTATGGCTACACCTTC.

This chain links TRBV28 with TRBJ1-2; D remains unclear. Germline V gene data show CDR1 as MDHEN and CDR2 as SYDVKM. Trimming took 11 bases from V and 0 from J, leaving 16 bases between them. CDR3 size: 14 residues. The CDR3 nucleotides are TGTGCCGCGGCGGGAGGCGACACTAACTATGGCTACACCTTC. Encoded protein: CAAAGGDTNYGYTF.

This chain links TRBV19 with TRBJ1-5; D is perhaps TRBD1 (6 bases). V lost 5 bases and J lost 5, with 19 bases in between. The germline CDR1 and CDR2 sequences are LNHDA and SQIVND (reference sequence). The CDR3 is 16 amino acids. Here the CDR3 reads CASSPAGARLYQPQHF. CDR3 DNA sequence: TGTGCCAGTAGTCCCGCGGGGGCGCGTCTTTATCAGCCCCAGCATTTT.

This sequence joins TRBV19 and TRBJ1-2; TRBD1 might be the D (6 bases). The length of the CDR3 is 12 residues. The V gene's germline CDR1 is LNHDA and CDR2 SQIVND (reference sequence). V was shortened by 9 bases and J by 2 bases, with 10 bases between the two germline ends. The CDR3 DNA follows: TGTGCCAGCGGACAGCCGAACTATGGCTACACCTTC. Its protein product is CASGQPNYGYTF.

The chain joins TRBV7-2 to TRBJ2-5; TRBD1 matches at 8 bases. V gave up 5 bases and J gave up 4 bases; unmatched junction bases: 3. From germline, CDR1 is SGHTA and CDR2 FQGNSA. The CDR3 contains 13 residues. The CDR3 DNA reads TGTGCCAGCAGCGTAGACAGGGGAGAGACCCAGTACTTC. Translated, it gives CASSVDRGETQYF.

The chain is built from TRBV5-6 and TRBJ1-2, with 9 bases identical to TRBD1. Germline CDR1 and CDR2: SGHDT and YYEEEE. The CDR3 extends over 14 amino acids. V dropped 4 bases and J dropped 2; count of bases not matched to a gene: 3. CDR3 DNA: TGTGCCAGCAGCCCGGGACAGGGAAACTATGGCTACACCTTC. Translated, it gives CASSPGQGNYGYTF.

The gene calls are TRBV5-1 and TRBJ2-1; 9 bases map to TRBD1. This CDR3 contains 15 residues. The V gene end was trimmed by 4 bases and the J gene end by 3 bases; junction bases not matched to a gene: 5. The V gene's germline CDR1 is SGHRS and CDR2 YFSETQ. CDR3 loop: CASSPTGGNYNEQFF. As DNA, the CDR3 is TGCGCCAGCAGCCCGACAGGGGGGAACTACAATGAGCAGTTCTTC.

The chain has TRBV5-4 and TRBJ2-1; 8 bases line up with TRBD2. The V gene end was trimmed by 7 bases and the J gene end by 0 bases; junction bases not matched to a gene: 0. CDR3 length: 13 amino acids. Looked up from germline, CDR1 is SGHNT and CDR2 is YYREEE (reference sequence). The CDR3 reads CASRGGSYNEQFF. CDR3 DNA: TGTGCCAGCCGGGGGGGCTCCTACAATGAGCAGTTCTTC.

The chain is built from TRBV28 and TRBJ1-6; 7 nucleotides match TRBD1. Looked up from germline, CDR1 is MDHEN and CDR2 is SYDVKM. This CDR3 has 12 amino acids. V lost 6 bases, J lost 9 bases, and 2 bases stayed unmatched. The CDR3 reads CASRAGGSPLHF. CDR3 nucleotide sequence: TGTGCCAGCAGGGCAGGGGGTTCACCCCTCCACTTT.

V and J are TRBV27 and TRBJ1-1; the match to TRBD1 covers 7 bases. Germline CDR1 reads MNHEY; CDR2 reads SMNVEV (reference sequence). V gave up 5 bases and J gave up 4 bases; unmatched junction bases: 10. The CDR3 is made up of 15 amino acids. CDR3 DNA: TGTGCCAGCAGTCTTAGACAGGGTTCTATCACTGAAGCTTTCTTT. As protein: CASSLRQGSITEAFF.

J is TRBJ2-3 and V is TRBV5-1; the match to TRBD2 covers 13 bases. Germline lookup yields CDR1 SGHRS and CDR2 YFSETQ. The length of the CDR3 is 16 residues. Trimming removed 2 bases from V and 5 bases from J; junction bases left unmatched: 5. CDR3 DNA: TGCGCCAGCAGCTTCGGGACTAGCGGGGACCTAGATACGCAGTATTTT. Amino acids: CASSFGTSGDLDTQYF.

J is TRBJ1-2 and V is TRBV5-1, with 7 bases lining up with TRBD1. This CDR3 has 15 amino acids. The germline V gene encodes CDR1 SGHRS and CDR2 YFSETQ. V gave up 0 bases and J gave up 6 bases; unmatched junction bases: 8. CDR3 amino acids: CASSLDHRGYDGYTF. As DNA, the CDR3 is TGCGCCAGCAGCTTGGATCACAGGGGATATGATGGCTACACCTTC.

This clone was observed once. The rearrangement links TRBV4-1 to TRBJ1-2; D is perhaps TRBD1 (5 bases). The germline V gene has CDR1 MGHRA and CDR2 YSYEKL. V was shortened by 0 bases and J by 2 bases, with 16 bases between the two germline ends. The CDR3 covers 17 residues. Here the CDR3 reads CASSQDWGRVLNYGYTF. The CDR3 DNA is TGCGCCAGCAGCCAAGATTGGGGGAGGGTCCTCAACTATGGCTACACCTTC.

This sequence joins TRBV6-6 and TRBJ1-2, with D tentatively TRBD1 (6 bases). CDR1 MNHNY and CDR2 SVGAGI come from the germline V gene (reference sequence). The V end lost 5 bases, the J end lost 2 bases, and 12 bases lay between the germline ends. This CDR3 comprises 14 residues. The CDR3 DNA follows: TGTGCCAGCAGTCCCAGCGGGGGCAACTATGGCTACACCTTC. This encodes CASSPSGGNYGYTF.

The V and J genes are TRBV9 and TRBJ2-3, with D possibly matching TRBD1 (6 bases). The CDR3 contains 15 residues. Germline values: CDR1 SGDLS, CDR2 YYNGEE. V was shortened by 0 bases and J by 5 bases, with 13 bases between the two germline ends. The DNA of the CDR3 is TGTGCCAGCAGCGTAGAAGTGGGGGCTATAGATACGCAGTATTTT. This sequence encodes CASSVEVGAIDTQYF. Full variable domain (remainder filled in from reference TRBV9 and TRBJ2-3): DSGVTQTPKHLITATGQRVTLRCSPRSGDLSVYWYQQSLDQGLQFLIQYYNGEERAKGNILERFSAQQFPDLHSELNLSSLELGDSALYFCASSVEVGAIDTQYFGPGTRLTVL.

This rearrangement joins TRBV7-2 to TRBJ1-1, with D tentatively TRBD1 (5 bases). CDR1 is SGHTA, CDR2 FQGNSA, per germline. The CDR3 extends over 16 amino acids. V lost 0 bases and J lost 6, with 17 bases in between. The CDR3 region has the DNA TGTGCCAGCAGCTTAGCTGGATCTGTCCGGGGGGCTGAAGCTTTCTTT. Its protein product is CASSLAGSVRGAEAFF.